The 14 T cell receptor beta chains given below trace back to one sample, sequenced in a study of spatial heterogeneity in lung cancer. Study-wide points: Expanded intratumoral alpha and beta TCR counts tracked tumor mutation counts.

The antigens these receptors bind are not known. Time point meaning: sample taken at primary tumor resection. TCRdb reanalysed the 5' RACE reads using MiXCR and keeps one entry per CDR3 protein. The table lists 9,500 to 11,000 distinct CDR3 sequences, about 5.2% of them singletons. This specimen consisted of lung tumor tissue, obtained at surgery. These receptors were collected from a male donor with early-stage non-small cell lung cancer.

This clonotype was found many times. The chain joins TRBV15 to TRBJ2-7; TRBD1 aligns across 7 bases. Germline V gene sequence: CDR1 LNHNV, CDR2 YYDKDF (reference sequence). V gave up 1 base and J gave up 3 bases; unmatched junction bases: 6. The CDR3 has 15 amino acids. CDR3 sequence reads: CATSRGGTAFYEQYF. In DNA, the CDR3 is TGTGCCACCAGCAGAGGGGGGACAGCTTTCTACGAGCAGTACTTC.

A few counts support this clonotype. This chain joins TRBV12-3 or TRBV12-4 and TRBJ1-6; weak D call: TRBD1 (6 bases). The CDR3 contains 15 residues. V lost 6 bases to trimming and J lost 14 bases, with 23 bases between them. CDR3 region: CASSFAGTGGLALHF. CDR3 sequence (DNA): TGTGCCAGCAGCTTCGCCGGGACGGGGGGCCTCGCCCTCCACTTT.

This clonotype occurred many times. The chain has TRBV20-1 and TRBJ2-2, with 9 bases lining up with TRBD2. Germline V lookup: CDR1 DFQATT, CDR2 SNEGSKA (reference sequence). The CDR3 loop spans 14 amino acids. Germline trimming cut 3 bases from V and 4 bases from J; bases unmatched to any gene: 3. The CDR3 loop is CSARAGGTTGELFF. CDR3 coding DNA: TGCAGTGCTAGGGCGGGAGGGACCACCGGGGAGCTGTTTTTT.

At least ten counts were recorded for this clonotype. The J gene is TRBJ2-4, the V gene TRBV5-4, with 10 bases matching TRBD1. The germline V gene has CDR1 SGHNT and CDR2 YYREEE (reference sequence). CDR3 size: 16 residues. V was clipped by 3 bases and J by 1 base; unmatched bases: 4. The CDR3 bases are TGTGCCAGCAGCTGGGGACAGGGGAACGCCAAAAACATTCAGTACTTC. Translated: CASSWGQGNAKNIQYF.

This clonotype was detected many times. The rearrangement joins TRBV20-1 to TRBJ1-2; D possibly corresponds to TRBD1 (5 bases). The CDR3 has 15 residues. Trimming removed 0 bases from V and 3 bases from J, with 14 bases in between. The germline V gene encodes CDR1 DFQATT and CDR2 SNEGSKA (reference sequence). The CDR3 loop reads CSARDLSGFDYGYTF. The CDR3, as DNA: TGCAGTGCTAGAGATCTGTCAGGGTTTGACTATGGCTACACCTTC.

This clonotype was seen at least ten times. The chain links TRBV13 to TRBJ2-7; 11 bases align to TRBD1. V dropped 6 bases and J dropped 6; count of bases not matched to a gene: 10. The CDR3 consists of 15 residues. Per germline, CDR1 PRHDT and CDR2 FYEKMQ (reference sequence). CDR3 sequence: CASSLGDRGLVEQYF. The CDR3 region has the DNA TGTGCCAGCAGTTTGGGGGACAGGGGGTTAGTCGAGCAGTACTTC.

This clonotype came up many times. The chain combines TRBV12-3 or TRBV12-4 with TRBJ2-2; tentative D call: TRBD1 (6 bases). V was trimmed by 0 bases and J by 6 bases, leaving 11 bases between them. CDR3 length equals 15 residues. This CDR3 is CASSLADRLAGELFF. The CDR3 nucleotides read TGTGCCAGCAGTTTAGCAGACAGGTTGGCCGGGGAGCTGTTTTTT.

This clonotype came up many times. The chain joins TRBV20-1 to TRBJ2-3; possibly TRBD1 or TRBD2 for D (5 bases each). Germline V gives CDR1 DFQATT, CDR2 SNEGSKA (reference sequence). This CDR3 is 15 amino acids long. Trimming stripped 3 bases from V and 3 bases from J, with 16 bases between. For the CDR3, the DNA is TGCAGTGCTAGTATACGGCTTTGGGGGACAGATACGCAGTATTTT. This translates into CSASIRLWGTDTQYF.

J is TRBJ1-2 and V is TRBV6-5, with a possible D match to TRBD1 (6 bases). CDR1 and CDR2 from the germline V gene are MNHEY and SVGAGI. The V end was cut by 0 bases, the J end by 7 bases, with 15 bases between. The CDR3 covers 15 residues. In DNA form, the CDR3 reads TGTGCCAGCAGTTACTCACAGGGAGGTAGGAGTGGCTACACCTTC. Its protein product is CASSYSQGGRSGYTF.

As concerns this clonotype: Its ends do not fully match the called genes, so a read error is possible. The chain joins TRBV6-6 to TRBJ2-7; TRBD2 matches at 7 bases. The germline V gene encodes CDR1 MNHNY and CDR2 SVGAGI (reference sequence). The CDR3 length is 12 residues. The CDR3 protein is CASSAGTTLEDF. CDR3 DNA: TGTGCCAGCTCTGCCGGGACTACGTTAGAGGACTTC.

This clonotype was counted ten times or more. The chain has TRBV7-2 and TRBJ1-5; maybe TRBD1 (6 bases). This CDR3 contains 14 residues. Germline CDR1 is SGHTA and CDR2 is FQGNSA. The V end lost 6 bases, the J end lost 4 bases, and 13 bases lay between the germline ends. The CDR3 sequence is CASSPDSDNQPQHF. CDR3 in DNA: TGTGCCAGCAGTCCGGACAGTGATAATCAGCCCCAGCATTTT.

This clonotype was detected many times. The gene calls are TRBV11-1 and TRBJ2-1; D unclear. The germline V gene encodes CDR1 SGHAT and CDR2 FQDESV (reference sequence). The CDR3 is made up of 12 amino acids. The V and J ends lost 3 bases and 7 bases respectively, with 7 bases between them. CDR3 region: CASSLKRNEQFF. Here the CDR3 DNA reads TGTGCCAGCAGCTTGAAGCGAAATGAGCAGTTCTTC. Full variable domain (rest looked up from reference TRBV11-1 and TRBJ2-1): EAEVAQSPRYKITEKSQAVAFWCDPISGHATLYWYRQILGQGPELLVQFQDESVVDDSQLPKDRFSAERLKGVDSTLKIQPAELGDSAMYLCASSLKRNEQFFGPGTRLTVL.

This chain connects TRBV20-1 to TRBJ1-5; weak D call: TRBD1 (5 bases). V was pared by 3 bases and J by 4 bases, with 13 bases between. Germline V gene lookup returns CDR1 DFQATT and CDR2 SNEGSKA (reference sequence). The CDR3 spans 14 residues. The CDR3 here is CSARGTFSNQPQHF. As DNA, the CDR3 is TGCAGTGCTAGGGGGACCTTTTCGAATCAGCCCCAGCATTTT.

This clonotype has at least ten counts. The CDR3 bases are TGTGCCACCAGTGATTTGGGGACCTTCCTTAAGGTTGGCAATCAGCCCCAGCATTTT. Amino acid sequence: CATSDLGTFLKVGNQPQHF. J is TRBJ1-5 and V is TRBV24-1; D possibly corresponds to TRBD1 (5 bases). Trimming removed 0 bases from V and 2 bases from J, with 19 bases in between. The CDR3 has 19 residues. CDR1 and CDR2 from the germline V gene are KGHDR and SFDVKD.